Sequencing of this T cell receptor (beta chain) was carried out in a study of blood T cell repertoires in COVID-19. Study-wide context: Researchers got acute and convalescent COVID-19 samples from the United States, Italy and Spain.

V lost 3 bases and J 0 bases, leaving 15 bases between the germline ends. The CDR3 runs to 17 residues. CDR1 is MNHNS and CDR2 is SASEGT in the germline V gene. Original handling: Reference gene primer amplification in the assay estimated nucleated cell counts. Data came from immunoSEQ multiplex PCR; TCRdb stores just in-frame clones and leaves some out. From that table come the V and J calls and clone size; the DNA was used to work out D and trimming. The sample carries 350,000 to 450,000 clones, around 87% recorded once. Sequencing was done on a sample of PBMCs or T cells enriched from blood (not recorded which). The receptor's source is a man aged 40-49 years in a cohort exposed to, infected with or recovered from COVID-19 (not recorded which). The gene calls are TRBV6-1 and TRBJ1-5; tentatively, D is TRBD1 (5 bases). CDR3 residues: CASSEVAGSHSNQPQHF. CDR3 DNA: TGTGCCAGCAGTGAGGTGGCAGGGTCACATAGCAATCAGCCCCAGCATTTT.